This note documents a single T cell receptor (beta chain) sequence. Its antigen is unidentified. This sample is part of a study of beta chain features in type 1 diabetes. Study-wide results and caveats: A closer apparent resemblance between naive, central memory and Treg TCRB repertoires was seen in patients than in healthy donors.

This CDR3 has 16 amino acids. Germline CDR1 reads KGHSH; CDR2 reads LQKENI. Germline trimming cut 2 bases from V and 4 bases from J; bases unmatched to any gene: 9. Investigators reverse transcribed all isolated RNA, so they sequenced expressed TCRB transcripts. Clones were read by immunoSEQ multiplex PCR, and TCRdb kept only the in-frame ones, dropping some. The table has 25,000 or so clones, 60% to 80% seen once. The material sequenced was Tregs from blood. The chain combines TRBV18 with TRBJ1-1; 8 bases agree with TRBD1. The TCR was taken from a woman between 40 and 55 years old in good health. CDR3 protein: CASSPGQGGLRTEAFF. The CDR3 coding sequence is TGTGCCAGCTCACCAGGACAGGGAGGATTGCGCACTGAAGCTTTCTTT.